Below are 27 T cell receptor beta chains sequenced from a single sample in a study of T cell responses to AZD1222 COVID-19 vaccine. Sequencing was performed with immunoSEQ multiplex PCR; in TCRdb, only in-frame clones are kept and a portion is missing. In the table there are about 120,000 clones, about nine tenths of which are singletons. The sequencing used peripheral blood, collected 28 days after the second dose of the MenACWY control vaccine. These receptors were taken from an adult who received the MenACWY meningococcal vaccine as a control.

CDR3 nucleotides: TGTGCCAGCAGCATGTCACGGGATAATTCACCCCTCCACTTT. This translates into CASSMSRDNSPLHF. The chain has TRBV11-1 and TRBJ1-6; D not certain. CDR3 length: 14 residues. The V end lost 5 bases, the J end lost 5 bases, and 10 bases lay between the germline ends. In germline, CDR1 is SGHAT, CDR2 FQDESV (reference sequence).

The V call is TRBV18, the J call TRBJ1-1; no clear D. This CDR3 is 13 amino acids long. V lost 2 bases and J lost 6, with 10 bases in between. Germline lookup yields CDR1 KGHSH and CDR2 LQKENI. The CDR3 region is CASSPGPLPEAFF. In DNA form, the CDR3 reads TGTGCCAGCTCACCAGGACCCCTGCCTGAAGCTTTCTTT.

V and J are TRBV6-1 and TRBJ1-1; D uncertain. The V end was cut by 3 bases, the J end by 1 base, with 6 bases between. Per the germline V gene, CDR1 is MNHNS and CDR2 is SASEGT. This CDR3 is built from 13 residues. The CDR3: CASSDSGNTEAFF. In DNA, the CDR3 is TGTGCCAGCAGTGATTCAGGGAACACTGAAGCTTTCTTT.

The chain uses TRBV3-1 (or the pseudogene TRBV3-2) and TRBJ2-2; D unresolved. Germline loops: CDR1 LGHDT, CDR2 YNNKEL (reference sequence). V lost 0 bases to trimming and J lost 1 base, with 15 bases between them. This CDR3 has 18 amino acids. The CDR3 loop is CASSQDLPPFLNTGELFF. As DNA, the CDR3 is TGTGCCAGCAGCCAAGATCTCCCCCCCTTTCTGAACACCGGGGAGCTGTTTTTT.

V is TRBV18 and J is TRBJ1-1; D ambiguous. This CDR3 spans 13 amino acids. Trimming removed 3 bases at V and 6 bases at J, with 11 bases between. Germline assignment: CDR1 KGHSH and CDR2 LQKENI. CDR3 amino acids: CASSPSHWAEAFF. For the CDR3, the DNA is TGTGCCAGCTCACCGAGTCATTGGGCTGAAGCTTTCTTT.

The chain employs TRBV6-4 and TRBJ2-1; TRBD2 matches 10 bases. The CDR3 totals 14 residues. V lost 2 bases to trimming and J lost 9 bases; unmatched junction nucleotides: 4. Germline-derived CDR1 and CDR2 are MRHNA and SNTAGT. The CDR3 spells CASSDGTSATEQFF. The DNA for the CDR3 is TGTGCCAGCAGTGACGGGACTAGCGCTACTGAGCAGTTCTTC.

The rearrangement joins TRBV9 to TRBJ1-2; 9 nucleotides match TRBD1. Per germline, CDR1 SGDLS and CDR2 YYNGEE. V trimming: 0 bases; J trimming: 3 bases; junction bases outside the gene matches: 9. This CDR3 region has 17 residues. CDR3 nucleotide sequence: TGTGCCAGCAGCGTAGAGGCCCGGGGACAGGGACACTATGGCTACACCTTC. It yields the protein CASSVEARGQGHYGYTF.

The chain recombines TRBV2 with TRBJ2-1; D is ambiguous. The CDR3 extends over 12 amino acids. V shed 5 bases and J shed 9 bases, with 11 bases lying between them. The germline gives CDR1 SNHLY, CDR2 FYNNEI. The CDR3 nucleotides read TGTGCCAGCAGTCCTAGTGTAAGTGAGCAGTTCTTC. It translates to CASSPSVSEQFF.

This chain links TRBV12-5 with TRBJ1-4, with no clear D. Germline V gives CDR1 LGHNT, CDR2 FRNRAP. The CDR3 is 17 amino acids. V shed 3 bases and J shed 0 bases, with 14 bases lying between them. CDR3: CASGFRQDLATNEKLFF. CDR3 sequence (DNA): TGTGCTAGTGGTTTCAGGCAGGATCTTGCAACTAATGAAAAACTGTTTTTT.

Concerning this clone: Other nucleotide sequences in the sample specify the same CDR3. V and J are TRBV5-1 and TRBJ1-2; 8 bases are shared with TRBD1. Losses at the gene ends were 4 bases for V and 5 bases for J; bases not matched to a gene: 7. The CDR3 is 14 residues long. Looked up from germline, CDR1 is SGHRS and CDR2 is YFSETQ. CDR3 bases: TGCGCCAGCAGCGAACAGGGGGTTGGATATGGCTACACCTTC. As protein: CASSEQGVGYGYTF.

J is TRBJ2-2 and V is TRBV15; D is uncertain. Trimming removed 2 bases at V and 6 bases at J, with 7 bases between. CDR1 is LNHNV, CDR2 YYDKDF, per germline (reference sequence). This CDR3 contains 13 residues. The DNA of the CDR3 is TGTGCCACCAGCAGACCTTTCTCCGGGGAGCTGTTTTTT. It specifies CATSRPFSGELFF. Full variable domain (remainder filled in from reference TRBV15 and TRBJ2-2): DAMVIQNPRYQVTQFGKPVTLSCSQTLNHNVMYWYQQKSSQAPKLLFHYYDKDFNNEADTPDNFQSRRPNTSFCFLDIRSPGLGDTAMYLCATSRPFSGELFFGEGSRLTVL.

V is TRBV10-3 and J is TRBJ2-3, with a possible D match to TRBD2 (5 bases). Trimming removed 5 bases from V and 1 base from J, with 10 bases in between. The germline gives CDR1 ENHRY, CDR2 SYGVKD. The CDR3 runs 14 residues. DNA of the CDR3: TGTGCCATCAGTAGTGGTAGCGGCACAGATACGCAGTATTTT. It specifies CAISSGSGTDTQYF.

This clone was found a few times. The V and J genes are TRBV28 and TRBJ2-5; D is perhaps TRBD1 (5 bases). Germline CDR1 and CDR2: MDHEN and SYDVKM. The CDR3 has 18 amino acids. The V gene lost 2 bases and the J gene lost 1 base, with 20 bases spanning the gap. CDR3 loop: CASSLGTDNRYPQETQYF. Written as DNA, the CDR3 is TGTGCCAGCAGTTTAGGTACCGACAACAGGTATCCCCAAGAGACCCAGTACTTC.

V usage is TRBV28 and J usage is TRBJ2-2; 8 bases are shared with TRBD1. In germline, CDR1 is MDHEN, CDR2 SYDVKM. This CDR3 has 15 residues. Trimming removed 3 bases from V and 4 bases from J; junction bases left unmatched: 4. The CDR3: CASSFRTGPTGELFF. The DNA of the CDR3 is TGTGCCAGCAGTTTTAGGACAGGGCCCACCGGGGAGCTGTTTTTT.

The V call is TRBV2, the J call TRBJ1-6, with a tentative D call TRBD1 (5 bases). Per the germline V gene, CDR1 is SNHLY and CDR2 is FYNNEI. The ends were cut back, 3 bases at V and 8 bases at J, with 14 bases in the middle. CDR3 length: 15 amino acids. This chain's CDR3 is CASSESGTDHSPLHF. The CDR3 nucleotides are TGTGCCAGCAGTGAGTCCGGGACGGACCATTCACCCCTCCACTTT.

The V call is TRBV5-6, the J call TRBJ2-1; possibly TRBD1 for D (6 bases). V gave up 6 bases and J gave up 0 bases, with 13 bases separating them. Germline values: CDR1 SGHDT, CDR2 YYEEEE. The CDR3 has 15 residues. CDR3 bases: TGTGCCAGCATTCCTCTAGGGGGCTCCTACAATGAGCAGTTCTTC. Translated, it gives CASIPLGGSYNEQFF. Complete variable domain (other parts from reference TRBV5-6 and TRBJ2-1): DAGVTQSPTHLIKTRGQQVTLRCSPKSGHDTVSWYQQALGQGPQFIFQYYEEEERQRGNFPDRFSGHQFPNYSSELNVNALLLGDSALYLCASIPLGGSYNEQFFGPGTRLTVL.

The genes are TRBV27 and TRBJ2-5; D perhaps matches TRBD1 (5 bases). This CDR3 region has 15 residues. The V end was cut by 2 bases, the J end by 2 bases, with 12 bases between. From germline, CDR1 is MNHEY and CDR2 SMNVEV (reference sequence). CDR3 coding DNA: TGTGCCAGCAGTTTAAGGTCAGGGTTACAAGAGACCCAGTACTTC. Protein: CASSLRSGLQETQYF.

The chain employs TRBV9 and TRBJ2-5; D call uncertain. Trimming cost V 4 bases and J 5 bases, with 18 bases left between them. Germline-derived CDR1 and CDR2 are SGDLS and YYNGEE. This CDR3 is built from 15 residues. The CDR3 reads CASSLSPSYGETQYF. DNA of the CDR3: TGTGCCAGCAGCTTATCTCCCTCTTATGGGGAGACCCAGTACTTC.

This clone was recorded once. The chain links TRBV3-1 (or the pseudogene TRBV3-2) to TRBJ2-1; D possibly corresponds to TRBD2 (6 bases). Trimming took 1 base from V and 5 from J, leaving 12 bases between them. CDR1 is LGHDT, CDR2 YNNKEL, per germline (reference sequence). The CDR3 is 15 amino acids. CDR3 residues: CASSQAGGPNNEQFF. Written as DNA, the CDR3 is TGTGCCAGCAGCCAAGCCGGGGGTCCCAACAATGAGCAGTTCTTC.

The chain employs TRBV7-2 and TRBJ1-2; the D gene is possibly TRBD1 (6 bases). Germline V gene data show CDR1 as SGHTA and CDR2 as FQGNSA. Trimming pared 3 bases from V and 4 bases from J, leaving 15 bases between. CDR3 size: 15 residues. The DNA of the CDR3 is TGTGCCAGCAGCTTTCTACCACAGGGATCCTATGGCTACACCTTC. Amino acid sequence: CASSFLPQGSYGYTF.

J is TRBJ1-1 and V is TRBV2; possible D gene TRBD1, 5 bases. Trimming pared 3 bases from V and 7 bases from J, leaving 12 bases between. CDR3 length equals 13 residues. The germline V gene has CDR1 SNHLY and CDR2 FYNNEI. The CDR3 DNA reads TGTGCCAGCAGTGAGGTAGTGGGGGGTGAAGCTTTCTTT. It translates to CASSEVVGGEAFF.

The CDR3 sequence: CASSEASVYNEQFF. CDR3 nucleotides: TGTGCCAGCAGTGAGGCTAGCGTTTACAATGAGCAGTTCTTC. V and J are TRBV2 and TRBJ2-1; the D gene is possibly TRBD2 (6 bases). V was trimmed by 3 bases and J by 4 bases, leaving 10 bases between them. The CDR3 sequence is 14 residues long. Germline V gives CDR1 SNHLY, CDR2 FYNNEI.

This chain links TRBV6-5 with TRBJ2-2; D gene unclear. CDR3 size: 14 residues. Germline V gives CDR1 MNHEY, CDR2 SVGAGI. V lost 7 bases and J 6 bases, leaving 15 bases between the germline ends. The CDR3 is CASTGRSMPGELFF. The CDR3 region has the DNA TGTGCCAGCACTGGCAGGTCGATGCCCGGGGAGCTGTTTTTT.

This clone was counted a single time. The V gene is TRBV10-3, the J gene TRBJ1-1, with 8 bases lining up with TRBD1. CDR1 ENHRY and CDR2 SYGVKD come from the germline V gene. The CDR3 runs to 14 residues. V shed 9 bases and J 2 bases; nucleotides not matched to a gene: 8. As DNA, the CDR3 is TGTGCCATGTCAGGGGGCCCGGTCAACACTGAAGCTTTCTTT. It is translated as CAMSGGPVNTEAFF.

The rearrangement uses TRBV6-2 or TRBV6-3 and TRBJ1-2; D gene ambiguous. This CDR3 has 15 residues. From germline, CDR1 is MNHEY and CDR2 SVGEGT. With 0 bases removed from V and 0 bases from J, the gap between germline ends came to 8 bases. The CDR3 here is CASSYSLNSNYGYTF. In DNA form, the CDR3 reads TGTGCCAGCAGTTACTCTCTGAATTCTAACTATGGCTACACCTTC.

The chain has TRBV19 and TRBJ2-7; D remains ambiguous. CDR3 length: 11 amino acids. CDR1 is LNHDA, CDR2 SQIVND, per germline (reference sequence). Between the trimmed V and J ends, which lost 6 bases and 6 bases, there was a span of 9 bases. This CDR3 is CASRESGEQYF. As DNA, the CDR3 is TGTGCCAGTAGGGAGTCCGGCGAGCAGTACTTC.

The rearrangement links TRBV5-1 to TRBJ2-5, with unresolved D. From germline, CDR1 is SGHRS and CDR2 YFSETQ. CDR3 length: 13 amino acids. Trimming took 4 bases from V and 5 from J, leaving 12 bases between them. In nucleotides, the CDR3 is TGCGCCAGCAGCCTGGAAGGGTTTGAGACCCAGTACTTC. Its translation: CASSLEGFETQYF. Together with reference TRBV5-1 and TRBJ2-5, the CDR3 gives the full variable domain: KAGVTQTPRYLIKTRGQQVTLSCSPISGHRSVSWYQQTPGQGLQFLFEYFSETQRNKGNFPGRFSGRQFSNSRSEMNVSTLELGDSALYLCASSLEGFETQYFGPGTRLLVL.